The 8 T cell receptor beta chains given below trace back to one sample, sequenced in a study of blood T cell repertoires in COVID-19 (dated by TCRdb to 2020 to 2021). The method behind the library was the immunoSEQ multiplex PCR assay. As stored in TCRdb, this immuneACCESS dataset retains in-frame rearrangements with V and J assigned. A fraction of the clones does not appear; measured against another copy, unresolved V genes explain less than half of the discrepancy, and the remainder lacks a known reason. The sample table shows some 250,000 clones, and nearly 90% are seen once. The top ten clonotypes cover more than 0.55% of the sample. The specimen sequenced was peripheral blood. These receptors all come from a human donor in a cohort sampled during active COVID-19.

The V and J genes are TRBV11-2 and TRBJ1-1; no firm D call. Trimming stripped 5 bases from V and 3 bases from J, with 13 bases between. The CDR3 spans 14 residues. Germline V CDR1 and CDR2: SGHAT, FQNNGV. CDR3 in DNA: TGTGCCAGCAGCCTGACTGGTCGGGACACTGAAGCTTTCTTT. Translating gives CASSLTGRDTEAFF.

There are a few counts of this clone. This chain links TRBV4-2 with TRBJ2-5, with 8 positions matching TRBD1. CDR1 and CDR2 (germline): LGHNA, YNFKEQ. This CDR3 region has 14 residues. The ends lost 1 base at V and 4 bases at J; junction bases unmatched: 2. CDR3 DNA sequence: TGTGCCAGCAGCCAAGGACAGGGGCTAGAGACCCAGTACTTC. Residues: CASSQGQGLETQYF.

This clone was observed once. The rearrangement joins TRBV27 to TRBJ2-7, with 8 bases fitting TRBD1. This CDR3 comprises 11 residues. Germline-derived CDR1 and CDR2 are MNHEY and SMNVEV (reference sequence). J was trimmed by 10 bases and V by 5 bases; bases with no gene match: 4. The CDR3 DNA follows: TGTGCCAGCAGTCCAGGGGGCGACCAGTACTTC. This sequence encodes CASSPGGDQYF.

The V gene is TRBV7-2, the J gene TRBJ2-3; 15 bases fit TRBD2. The J segment lost 5 bases and the V segment lost 5 bases, leaving 8 bases of the junction unmatched. The CDR3 is made up of 17 amino acids. Germline CDR1 SGHTA, CDR2 FQGNSA. CDR3: CASSPGLAGGPVDTQYF. Written as DNA, the CDR3 is TGTGCCAGCAGCCCAGGACTAGCGGGAGGGCCCGTAGATACGCAGTATTTT.

The rearrangement joins TRBV14 to TRBJ2-7; possibly TRBD1 for D (5 bases). V was shortened by 4 bases and J by 2 bases, with 9 bases between the two germline ends. CDR3 size: 13 residues. Germline assignment: CDR1 SGHDN and CDR2 FVKESK. CDR3 protein: CASSRQGAYEQYF. The CDR3 DNA is TGTGCCAGCAGCCGGCAGGGTGCCTACGAGCAGTACTTC.

The chain recombines TRBV5-6 with TRBJ2-7, with 7 bases fitting TRBD1. The CDR3 is 11 amino acids. Looked up from germline, CDR1 is SGHDT and CDR2 is YYEEEE. The V and J ends lost 3 bases and 7 bases, in that order; junction bases with no gene match: 1. The CDR3 here is CASSSTGEQYF. The CDR3 DNA reads as TGTGCCAGCAGCTCGACAGGGGAGCAGTACTTC.

The chain carries TRBV3-1 (or the pseudogene TRBV3-2) and TRBJ2-3; D possibly corresponds to TRBD2 (7 bases). V lost 9 bases, J lost 8 bases, and 21 bases lay in between. CDR3 length: 14 residues. Per the germline V gene, CDR1 is LGHDT and CDR2 is YNNKEL (reference sequence). DNA for the CDR3: TGTGCCAGTTGTGAAGGGGGGGAAAAGGGTACGCAGTATTTT. This gives the protein CASCEGGEKGTQYF.

The V gene is TRBV29-1, the J gene TRBJ2-7, with D possibly matching TRBD2 (5 bases). Germline V gene lookup returns CDR1 SQVTM and CDR2 ANQGSEA. CDR3 length: 15 amino acids. V was pared by 1 base and J by 6 bases, with 19 bases between. In DNA, the CDR3 is TGCAGCGTTGAAGGTGGGAGTGACGGTACGGGCGAGCAGTACTTC. It is translated as CSVEGGSDGTGEQYF.